This passage covers 15 T cell receptor beta chains from one sample sequenced in a study of regulatory T cells in long-lasting Graves disease (dated by TCRdb to 2020 to 2023). The protocol used for the library was multiplex PCR. Sequencer: Illumina HiSeq 4000. CDR3 regions were amplified by Arm-PCR with iRepertoire HTBI primers to construct TCR beta libraries. Using fastp at Q25 and MiXCR, TCRdb reprocessed the public reads and kept productive beta chains. Each entry merges the rows of one CDR3 protein and shows their most common DNA and genes. The sample yields about 430,000 distinct CDR3 sequences; about 15% were counted once. The ten largest clonotypes hold approximately 7.8% of the sample. The intended sense of this specimen's time point label: newly diagnosed GD, antithyroid drugs for less than 3 months. For both TCR sequencing and RNA sequencing, RNA was extracted from PBMCs in TRIzol. These same records also appear under a second study, on T cells in Graves' hyperthyroidism and ophthalmopathy.

Sequenced material: peripheral blood mononuclear cells (PBMCs), taken at new diagnosis, from a patient treated with antithyroid drugs. Source of these receptors: a woman aged 40-49 years with Graves disease. Donor details come from another sample of the same person, matched by shared clones.

Many counts were recorded for this clonotype. This chain joins TRBV30 and TRBJ2-5; 7 nucleotides agree with TRBD2. This CDR3 has 15 amino acids. CDR1 is GTSNPN, CDR2 SVGIG, per germline (reference sequence). The ends lost 2 bases at V and 9 bases at J; junction bases unmatched: 15. For the CDR3, the DNA is TGTGCCTGGAGTTTTTCCGGGACTACCAGCCGGGCCCAGTACTTC. It encodes CAWSFSGTTSRAQYF.

The genes are TRBV29-1 and TRBJ2-7; TRBD2 matches at 7 bases. CDR1 and CDR2 from the germline V gene are SQVTM and ANQGSEA. V dropped 2 bases and J dropped 0; count of bases not matched to a gene: 1. This CDR3 has 13 amino acids. CDR3 DNA sequence: TGCAGCGTTGAAAAGCGGGACTCCTACGAGCAGTACTTC. This sequence encodes CSVEKRDSYEQYF.

This clonotype was picked up many times. This rearrangement joins TRBV6-1 to TRBJ1-2; possibly TRBD1 for D (6 bases). Germline V gives CDR1 MNHNS, CDR2 SASEGT. Trimming took 6 bases from V and 4 from J, leaving 9 bases between them. This CDR3 comprises 12 residues. The CDR3 spells CASSEDSYGYTF. CDR3 in DNA: TGTGCCAGCAGCGAGGACAGCTATGGCTACACCTTC.

The genes are TRBV3-1 and TRBJ1-6; D ambiguous. Germline CDR1 and CDR2: LGHDT and YNNKEL (reference sequence). The CDR3 has 13 amino acids. V lost 1 base to trimming and J lost 13 bases, with 11 bases between them. The CDR3 loop is CASSQANGVPLHF. CDR3 coding DNA: TGTGCCAGCAGCCAAGCTAACGGGGTTCCCCTCCACTTT.

This clonotype was detected ten times or more. The V and J genes are TRBV6-1 and TRBJ1-2, with 10 bases identical to TRBD1. The trim removed 8 bases at V and 8 bases at J, leaving 11 bases unmatched. Germline values: CDR1 MNHNS, CDR2 SASEGT. CDR3 length equals 14 residues. The DNA of the CDR3 is TGTGCCAGCGTCCAGGACAGGGGGGAGGGCGGCTACACCTTC. The encoded protein is CASVQDRGEGGYTF.

This clonotype was observed many times. J is TRBJ2-3 and V is TRBV2; maybe TRBD2 (6 bases). Looked up from germline, CDR1 is SNHLY and CDR2 is FYNNEI. This CDR3 is built from 17 residues. The germline V and J ends were trimmed by 3 bases and 2 bases, with 18 bases remaining between them. CDR3 nucleotides: TGTGCCAGCAGTGACGGTGGCTGGGAGGAGGCCACAGATACGCAGTATTTT. It is translated as CASSDGGWEEATDTQYF.

V gene TRBV29-1 combines with J gene TRBJ1-1, with TRBD1 matching over 7 bases. Germline V gene lookup returns CDR1 SQVTM and CDR2 ANQGSEA. After removal of 5 bases from V and 3 bases from J, the junction contained 3 bases not matched to a gene. This CDR3 comprises 12 residues. CDR3 in amino acids: CSVRQGDTEAFF. The DNA for the CDR3 is TGCAGCGTTCGACAGGGAGACACTGAAGCTTTCTTT.

The V call is TRBV10-2, the J call TRBJ2-1; D remains ambiguous. This CDR3 is 11 amino acids long. The germline V gene encodes CDR1 WSHSY and CDR2 SAAADI. Trimming shortened V by 6 bases and J by 5 bases, and 5 bases separated the two germline ends. CDR3: CASRQHNEQFF. CDR3 in DNA: TGCGCCAGCAGACAACACAATGAGCAGTTCTTC.

This clonotype appeared many times. V usage is TRBV15 and J usage is TRBJ2-5, with 7 bases matching TRBD2. The CDR3 runs 14 residues. Germline loops: CDR1 LNHNV, CDR2 YYDKDF (reference sequence). The junction had 6 bases not matched to a gene; V was cut back by 4 bases and J by 4 bases. The chain's CDR3 is CATSIRGGGETQYF. As DNA, the CDR3 is TGTGCCACCAGCATCCGTGGGGGGGGAGAGACCCAGTACTTC.

This clonotype was seen more than once but under ten times. The gene calls are TRBV5-6 and TRBJ2-6; D is uncertain. The CDR3 runs 17 residues. The V gene lost 0 bases and the J gene lost 0 bases, with 10 bases spanning the gap. Germline V gene sequence: CDR1 SGHDT, CDR2 YYEEEE. CDR3 nucleotides: TGTGCCAGCAGCTTGGGCGGTGCCCCCTCTGGGGCCAACGTCCTGACTTTC. Protein product: CASSLGGAPSGANVLTF.

This clonotype was found many times. The genes are TRBV9 and TRBJ2-7, with D perhaps matching TRBD2 (6 bases). The CDR3 contains 15 residues. V shed 4 bases and J shed 0 bases, with 14 bases lying between them. CDR1 and CDR2 from the germline V gene are SGDLS and YYNGEE. CDR3 DNA: TGTGCCAGCAGCCCCGGGACTCACATCTCCTACGAGCAGTACTTC. Its translation is CASSPGTHISYEQYF. Together with reference TRBV9 and TRBJ2-7, the CDR3 gives the full variable domain: DSGVTQTPKHLITATGQRVTLRCSPRSGDLSVYWYQQSLDQGLQFLIQYYNGEERAKGNILERFSAQQFPDLHSELNLSSLELGDSALYFCASSPGTHISYEQYFGPGTRLTVT.

This clonotype has ten or more counts. The CDR3 DNA reads TGTGCCAGCAGCTTAATGGGGACAGGGGATTACTATGGCTACACCTTC. This encodes CASSLMGTGDYYGYTF. The gene calls are TRBV7-9 and TRBJ1-2; 10 positions match TRBD1. The ends lost 2 bases at V and 3 bases at J; junction bases unmatched: 6. The CDR3 is 16 residues long. Looked up from germline, CDR1 is SEHNR and CDR2 is FQNEAQ (reference sequence).

V and J are TRBV19 and TRBJ1-2; TRBD1 aligns across 9 bases. Germline-derived CDR1 and CDR2 are LNHDA and SQIVND (reference sequence). V was clipped by 2 bases and J by 10 bases; unmatched bases: 11. The CDR3 contains 15 residues. The DNA for the CDR3 is TGTGCCAGTAGTATATTGAACAGGGGGCGCAGTGACTACACCTTC. Translated, it gives CASSILNRGRSDYTF.

This clonotype was counted at least ten times. The gene calls are TRBV28 and TRBJ2-7, with D possibly TRBD1 on 6 matching bases. Trimming shortened V by 6 bases and J by 4 bases, and 16 bases separated the two germline ends. This CDR3 is 14 amino acids long. The germline gives CDR1 MDHEN, CDR2 SYDVKM. CDR3 residues: CASSPVRTVYEQYF. DNA of the CDR3: TGTGCCAGCAGCCCGGTAAGGACAGTTTACGAGCAGTACTTC.

In this sample, this clonotype turned up many times. This chain uses TRBV3-1 with TRBJ1-2; a weak D match, TRBD1 (5 bases). Per germline, CDR1 LGHDT and CDR2 YNNKEL (reference sequence). This CDR3 spans 16 amino acids. V lost 2 bases and J 2 bases, leaving 15 bases between the germline ends. CDR3 sequence reads: CASSQQGPSVNYGYTF. The CDR3 coding sequence is TGTGCCAGCAGCCAACAGGGTCCTAGCGTAAACTATGGCTACACCTTC. Drawing the rest from reference TRBV3-1 and TRBJ1-2, the complete variable domain is DTAVSQTPKYLVTQMGNDKSIKCEQNLGHDTMYWYKQDSKKFLKIMFSYNNKELIINETVPNRFSPKSPDKAHLNLHINSLELGDSAVYFCASSQQGPSVNYGYTFGSGTRLTVV.